The rows below give T cell receptor beta chains drawn from one sample of a study of blood T cells in healthy people across ages. Each CDR3 protein is one row after TCRdb ran MiXCR on the 5' RACE reads. This table holds around 1.7 million distinct CDR3 sequences, 25% to 30% found once. Sample: blood. The source of these receptors is a woman aged 25 to 45 in good health. Each CDR3 is given with its conserved first and last residue. The D gene is left open where the match is weak. Expanded clones are given a class, and other clones once, few, many or no size at all.

TRBD2,TRBJ2-7,few,TRBV5-1,14,TGCGCCAGCAGCTCCGGGCGGGGGGGCCATGAGCAGTACTTC,CASSSGRGGHEQYF
NA,TRBJ1-2,NA,TRBV6-1,19,TGTGCCACGCGCTCCTCTAACTCGGAGGCAATAGAGGGCCGCGATGGCTACACCTTC,CATRSSNSEAIEGRDGYTF
NA,TRBJ2-1,NA,TRBV28,15,TGTGCCAGCAACCTCCAGGGGGGCCCCTACAATGAGCAGTTCTTC,CASNLQGGPYNEQFF
NA,TRBJ2-7,few,TRBV10-1,12,TGCGCCAGCACTAGGGGTGAGTACGAGCAGTACTTC,CASTRGEYEQYF
NA,TRBJ2-5,NA,TRBV3-1,14,TGTGCCAGTGGCAGCTCCGGCCCCCAAGAGACCCAGTACTTC,CASGSSGPQETQYF
NA,TRBJ1-4,few,TRBV7-9,15,TGTGCCAGCAGCGGTGGGCGGAGGACTAATGAAAAACTGTTTTTT,CASSGGRRTNEKLFF
TRBD1,TRBJ2-1,NA,TRBV4-1,17,TGCGCCAGCAGCCAAGACCTGGCAGGGGGCGGCTACAATGAGCAGTTCTTC,CASSQDLAGGGYNEQFF
NA,TRBJ2-3,few,TRBV7-2,13,TGTGCCAACATCCCCGTTCAGGAAGATACGCAGTATTTT,CANIPVQEDTQYF
NA,TRBJ2-5,NA,TRBV7-2,11,TGTGCCAGCAGTCCGGACGAGGGCCAGTACTTC,CASSPDEGQYF
NA,TRBJ2-7,many,TRBV28,15,TGTGCCAGCAGCCCACGATCGCTTCTGAGGAGCGAGCAGTACTTC,CASSPRSLLRSEQYF
TRBD1,TRBJ2-1,NA,TRBV27,14,TGTGCCAGCAGTTTACTGACAGGGGTCGGTGAGCAGTTCTTC,CASSLLTGVGEQFF
TRBD1,TRBJ2-1,NA,TRBV2,16,TGTGACAGCAGCGTCCTCCGACAGGGGGCTAACAATGAGCAGTTCTTC,CDSSVLRQGANNEQFF
TRBD2,TRBJ2-1,NA,TRBV11-2,15,TGTGTCAGCAGCTTAGGGACTAGATCCTACAATGAGCAGTTCTTC,CVSSLGTRSYNEQFF
NA,TRBJ1-6,few,TRBV7-2,13,TGTGCCAGCAGCTCCGGGCCGTATTCACCCCTCCACTTT,CASSSGPYSPLHF
TRBD1,TRBJ1-1,few,TRBV20-1,14,TGCAGTGCTACCTCCGGGACAGGGGCCACTGAAGCTTTCTTT,CSATSGTGATEAFF
TRBD2,TRBJ2-1,NA,TRBV5-1,15,TGCGCCAGCCAAGCCGGGACTAGCGGGAGCGGTGAGCAGTTCTTC,CASQAGTSGSGEQFF